This TCR beta chain stems from a study of cytomegalovirus exposure and HLA in healthy donors (dated by TCRdb to 2017 to 2019). For context, the study as a whole: An earlier analysis of 587 of the donors reported over 250 Gb of sequence data and roughly 120 million unique TCR beta sequences obtained from around 190 million T cells. Approximately 300 gigabases of sequencing data and around 85 million unique TCR sequences made up an early release that covered approximately 620 HLA-typed donors. Of the roughly 390 genotyped donors, around 81% fell in the genetic ancestry cluster associated with self-reported Caucasian donors. The study was designed to test whether signatures of past pathogen exposure could be identified by cataloging public T cell receptors. The study used immunosequencing to profile the T cell repertoires of several hundred subjects and linked those repertoires to cytomegalovirus serostatus. In addition to the first cohort of hundreds of subjects, a separate validation cohort of 130 or so different subjects was used. High-throughput TCR immunosequencing, statistical association of individual TCRs with disease status, and machine learning were combined to predict cytomegalovirus infection status. A later analysis re-analyzed previously published TCR beta repertoires from several hundred donors and added high-resolution HLA genotyping to study TCR occurrence patterns. Rather than using new phenotypic data, the later analysis identified candidate immune exposures from TCR beta sequences and from how often those sequences occurred across donors. An earlier analysis of approximately 640 of the donors applied high-throughput TCR beta sequencing to assess whether each TCR beta V gene segment acted as functional or pseudogenic. Donor age, sex, ethnicity and CMV serostatus were collected together with the repertoire data. In a later genetic analysis, genome-wide SNP genotypes for 398 of the 666 donors were used, and that subset was treated as a discovery cohort. Every repertoire in the discovery cohort had been generated on one and the same sequencing platform. Both class I and class II loci were covered by HLA typing, at four-digit resolution. The number of typed donors differed by locus: roughly 620-630 for A, B, C, DRB1 and DQB1; 500 to 550 for DQA1; 606 for DPA1; and approximately 450 for DPB1. Four to six DR-DQ haplotypes were handled as single units for association and clustering, since linkage in the cohort was strong. Across some 400 genotyped donors of the cohort, an average of about 240,000 unique TCR beta nucleotide sequences per donor were sequenced, and around 19% of those sequences were non-productive. The research as a whole found: A further reported finding was that TCR beta sequences accurately predicted the HLA-A and HLA-B alleles for most subjects in the first cohort. A group of highly shared sequence variants was considered likely to be a technical artifact of the sequencing pipeline. The cohort was sequenced for TCR beta chains only, and without alpha or paired-chain data the features that could be detected were limited. The study gave a list of about 160 TCR beta chains associated with cytomegalovirus. In a later analysis, the rate of TCR association differed among HLA loci, with DRB1 alleles having the most associated TCRs and HLA-C alleles having the fewest. Over 15 rarely observed V segments, including chromosome 9 orphons, were excluded from the earlier analysis of about 610 of the donors because counts were too low. In vitro tests confirmed that three of the cytomegalovirus-associated TCR beta chains recognize cytomegalovirus antigens. The only immune exposure information available for the cohort was CMV serostatus. The authors suggested that the approach could potentially be extended to other disease states and immunological phenotypes. In both the original and validation cohorts, the classifier was reported to diagnose cytomegalovirus status with high specificity and sensitivity. In an earlier analysis of around 500 of the donors, most TCR beta V segments appeared in productive rearrangements about 87% or about 30% of the time, broadly matching IMGT annotations. Compared with equally common non-associated chains, HLA-associated TCR beta chains in a later analysis were more clonally expanded and had lower generation probabilities. In a later analysis, around 15,000 TCR beta sequences were associated with specific HLA alleles at a false discovery rate of 0.05. According to a later genetic analysis, donors in an Asian-associated ancestry cluster had fewer N-insertions in productive TCRs than the approximately 650-donor mean. Linkage disequilibrium might explain the correlated functional status among segregating V segments, but an unknown experimental factor could not be excluded. HLA typing was unavailable for some donors at each locus, so association tests used only the typed subset. While some public TCRs were present in many individuals, most TCR sequences turned up only very rarely across donors. The 87-base-pair reads could not distinguish some IMGT-functional V segments, including TRBV6-2 and TRBV6-3, so those segments were excluded. Strong co-occurrence of HLA alleles, especially DR and DQ, made assigning TCR associations to individual alleles difficult. According to a later analysis, parvovirus B19, influenza, CMV and Epstein-Barr virus appeared linked to several top co-occurrence clusters. A later genetic analysis associated a missense DCLRE1C variant with V-gene and J-gene trimming of TCR beta chains, and an independent cohort replicated the association. Presence/absence analyses assumed roughly uniform sequencing depth across donors, an assumption that may not hold. A later analysis found that most CMV-associated TCR beta chains appeared HLA-restricted, with HLA associations seemingly driven largely by CMV exposure.

Library construction relied on the immunoSEQ multiplex PCR assay. A mixture of 60 forward primers for TCR Vbeta segments and 13 reverse primers for TCR Jbeta segments was used in the multiplex PCR. A multiplex PCR assay on genomic DNA amplified the CDR3 region of rearranged TCR beta genes. The amplified TCR beta libraries were sequenced on the Illumina HiSeq System as 87-base-pair reads. Per the source publication's procedure: A later analysis tallied tens of millions of unique TCR beta chains across the 666 repertoires, and approximately 9.9 million of those chains were shared by two or more donors. To remove PCR and sequencing errors, raw reads were error-corrected and collapsed into unique sequences using a nearest-neighbor algorithm that merged closely related sequences. CDR3 sequences were aligned to IMGT reference sequences to assign V, D and J gene segments. For a sequence to be retained, a match of at least six nucleotides to both a V gene segment and a J gene segment was required. Rearrangements were classified as productive when the CDR3 lacked stop codons and remained in frame with V and J, and all other rearrangements were classified as non-productive. CDR3 was defined by IMGT convention, running from the second conserved V-encoded cysteine to the conserved J-encoded phenylalanine. In an earlier analysis of some 550 of the donors, sequences lacking an unambiguous match to a single V gene segment were excluded. An earlier analysis of 587 of the donors called V segments functional above 56.7% productive rearrangements and segregating when the between-donor standard deviation exceeded 5%. A statistical classification framework was built to diagnose cytomegalovirus status from the catalog of TCR beta chain sequences. V and J gene assignment, in a later analysis, came from comparing TCR nucleotide sequences with IMGT/GENE-DB human TR gene sequences. A later analysis assigned CDR3 sequences and most-parsimonious VDJ recombination scenarios with the TCRdist pipeline. In a later analysis, every TCR beta chain was defined by the combination of its CDR3 amino acid sequence and its V-gene family, and reads without a unique V-gene family were dropped. In a later analysis, fewer than 650 highly shared, low-generation-probability nucleotide sequences were removed to address suspected cross-contamination and a sequencing artifact. A later analysis calculated a clonal expansion index for each public chain from normalized within-repertoire ranks of inferred template counts. In a later analysis, generation probabilities were computed using a VDJ recombination model fitted to out-of-frame rearrangements, and the results were checked against IGoR. In a later analysis, hypergeometric tests were used to score TCR-TCR, TCR-HLA and TCR-CMV co-occurrence, with a repertoire-size bias correction applied to TCR pairs. False discovery rates were estimated in a later analysis by permuting HLA or CMV assignments 20 times. A later analysis grouped co-occurring TCRs with DBSCAN, adding TCRdist sequence similarity when clustering within HLA-allele-positive subsets. Repertoires with fewer than 30,000 or more than 120,000 public chains were left out of co-occurrence clustering, as were about 5 repertoires with anomalous nucleotide sharing. TCRdb stores this immuneACCESS table with in-frame sequences only. Part of the clones is absent; in the studies checked, under half of the shortfall reflects unresolved V genes, and no reason is known for the rest. V and J calls and clone size follow that table, whereas D and trimming were derived from the DNA. Recorded for this sample are 150,000 to 170,000 clones; roughly 80% of them occurred a single time. Approximately 8% of the sample is in the top ten clones.

In its sample, this clone was seen once. The antigen this receptor binds is unknown. No quality values exist for individual bases; no much larger clone is one base distant. V is reduced by 6 bases and J by 0 bases, leaving a spacing of 15 bases between them. The CDR3 numbers 14 residues from cysteine through phenylalanine. Only the CDR3 part of the read is kept: 42 bases, read in frame from the first base. The germline V gene yields SQVTM for CDR1 and ANQGSEA for CDR2. In total, more than 500 healthy bone marrow donors made up the cohort. All cohort members were sampled while nominally healthy, although unrecorded immune exposures were likely present. The donor tested CMV seropositive, placing the donor among the 289 seropositive members of the cohort. A peripheral blood sample was collected from each donor, and TCR beta sequencing was performed on peripheral blood mononuclear cells. Genomic DNA extraction from the blood cell samples was performed with the Qiagen DNeasy Blood Extraction Kit.

The sequencing input was PBMCs. The rearrangement combines TRBV29-1 with TRBJ2-7; tentative D gene TRBD1, with 6 bases matching. The receptor comes from a man aged 30 to 39 in good health and CMV-seropositive. CDR3 protein: CSVHGTSSSYEQYF. The nucleotide sequence is given as TGCAGCGTCCACGGGACATCGAGCTCCTACGAGCAGTACTTC.